This record concerns one T cell receptor (beta chain) sequence. What it binds is unknown. V dropped 10 bases and J dropped 4; count of bases not matched to a gene: 6. The CDR3 spans 13 residues. CDR1 and CDR2 (germline): ENHRY, SYGVKD. This sample is drawn from a study of cytomegalovirus exposure and HLA in healthy donors. Repertoires were generated with immunoSEQ multiplex PCR, while TCRdb's copy carries only in-frame clones and drops some. The table has about 150,000 clones, more than 70% seen once. Study-level findings and limits: The study flagged some 170 TCR beta chains as cytomegalovirus-associated. A few CMV-associated chains were confirmed in vitro to be specific for CMV antigens.

This chain links TRBV10-3 with TRBJ2-7; 11 bases fit TRBD2. This receptor was identified in a man younger than 30 in good health and CMV-seronegative. The sequenced sample was PBMCs. As DNA, the CDR3 is TGTGCCACGTCTAGCGGGGGGTCGTACGAGCAGTACGTC. Residues: CATSSGGSYEQYV.